The 5 T cell receptor beta chains presented below share a single source sample, sequenced in a study of graft-versus-host responses after intestinal transplantation. The table came from immunoSEQ multiplex PCR; TCRdb's copy has only in-frame clones and leaves some out. This sample has 80,000 or so clones, with around 92% found just once. The specimen comprised PBMCs, sampled 98 days after intestinal transplantation. All receptors derive from a human patient who received an intestinal transplant, so some T cells may come from the graft donor.

The table lists this clone with a count of one. The chain employs TRBV19 and TRBJ2-7, with D possibly being TRBD2 (5 bases). Germline V gives CDR1 LNHDA, CDR2 SQIVND (reference sequence). The CDR3 has 14 amino acids. The germline V and J ends were trimmed by 1 base and 2 bases, with 9 bases remaining between them. The CDR3 spells CASSIGGGTYEQYF. The CDR3 region has the DNA TGTGCCAGTAGTATAGGCGGAGGAACCTACGAGCAGTACTTC.

This chain uses TRBV2 with TRBJ2-3; 12 positions agree with TRBD2. V lost 6 bases to trimming and J lost 4 bases; unmatched junction nucleotides: 11. The CDR3 is made up of 17 amino acids. Germline assignment: CDR1 SNHLY and CDR2 FYNNEI. CDR3 residues: CASSDRGLAGGPDTQYF. CDR3 nucleotides: TGTGCCAGCAGCGACAGGGGGCTAGCGGGAGGGCCAGATACGCAGTATTTT.

V usage is TRBV4-1 and J usage is TRBJ1-3, with unresolved D. V dropped 1 base and J dropped 0 bases, with 7 bases sitting between them. Germline CDR1 reads MGHRA; CDR2 reads YSYEKL. The CDR3 has 15 amino acids. CDR3 amino acids: CASSQGQNSGNTIYF. In DNA form, the CDR3 reads TGCGCCAGCAGCCAAGGACAAAACTCTGGAAACACCATATATTTT.

The chain carries TRBV5-5 and TRBJ2-5; possibly TRBD1 for D (6 bases). Trimming pared 6 bases from V and 4 bases from J, leaving 19 bases between. The CDR3 extends over 15 amino acids. Germline V gene data show CDR1 as SGHKS and CDR2 as YYEKEE (reference sequence). The CDR3 DNA reads as TGTGCCAGCAACCAAGGTTGGACAGCAGGAGAGACCCAGTACTTC. It translates to CASNQGWTAGETQYF.

The chain is built from TRBV5-1 and TRBJ2-3; D might be TRBD1 or TRBD2, each matching 6 bases. CDR3 size: 14 residues. The germline V gene has CDR1 SGHRS and CDR2 YFSETQ. V gave up 4 bases and J gave up 5 bases, with 14 bases separating them. DNA of the CDR3: TGCGCCAGCAGCCAATCTGGGGGGCAAGATACGCAGTATTTT. This translates into CASSQSGGQDTQYF.